The rows below give T cell receptor beta chains drawn from one sample of a study of blood T cells in healthy people across ages. TCRdb fed the 5' RACE reads into MiXCR, producing one record per CDR3 protein. The sample records more than 600,000 distinct CDR3 sequences, 20% to 25% being singletons. These data were also filed under a second study, of T cells of mothers and their children.

Material for sequencing was blood. The receptor source for this set is a boy between 10 and 17 years old in good health. The CDR3 runs from the conserved cysteine through the conserved F or W. D genes are given only for firm matches. A clone size is listed for some rows: how often the clone was seen (once, few, many), or a class if it is expanded.

clone_size: few; v_call: TRBV6-2/TRBV6-3; j_call: TRBJ2-3; d_call: TRBD2; cdr3_aa: CASSYGTSGGPADTQYF; cdr3_nt: TGTGCCAGCAGTTACGGGACTAGCGGGGGGCCAGCGGATACGCAGTATTTT
clone_size: .; v_call: TRBV5-1; j_call: TRBJ1-2; d_call: .; cdr3_aa: CASRETVLNYGYTF; cdr3_nt: TGCGCCAGCAGAGAGACCGTACTGAACTATGGCTACACCTTC
clone_size: .; v_call: TRBV4-3; j_call: TRBJ2-3; d_call: TRBD2; cdr3_aa: CASSRRSGGRTDTQYF; cdr3_nt: TGCGCCAGCAGCCGACGTAGCGGGGGTCGCACAGATACGCAGTATTTT
clone_size: .; v_call: TRBV4-1; j_call: TRBJ2-7; d_call: TRBD1; cdr3_aa: CASSQDPGQVFEQYF; cdr3_nt: TGCGCCAGCAGCCAGGATCCGGGACAGGTTTTCGAGCAGTACTTC
clone_size: few; v_call: TRBV29-1; j_call: TRBJ2-1; d_call: .; cdr3_aa: CSVVDGPYNEQFF; cdr3_nt: TGCAGCGTTGTGGACGGCCCCTACAATGAGCAGTTCTTC
clone_size: .; v_call: TRBV2; j_call: TRBJ2-1; d_call: .; cdr3_aa: CASSDDSFYNEQFF; cdr3_nt: TGTGCCAGCAGTGATGACTCCTTCTACAATGAGCAGTTCTTC
clone_size: .; v_call: TRBV7-3; j_call: TRBJ2-1; d_call: TRBD2; cdr3_aa: CASSLEAGGPAYNEQFF; cdr3_nt: TGTGCCAGCAGCTTAGAGGCGGGAGGCCCGGCCTACAATGAGCAGTTCTTC
clone_size: .; v_call: TRBV3-1; j_call: TRBJ2-1; d_call: .; cdr3_aa: CASSRDGGLGNEQFF; cdr3_nt: TGTGCCAGCAGCCGGGACGGGGGCCTGGGAAATGAGCAGTTCTTC
clone_size: .; v_call: TRBV7-2; j_call: TRBJ2-7; d_call: .; cdr3_aa: CASSLITAYEQYF; cdr3_nt: TGTGCCAGCAGTTTAATCACAGCCTACGAGCAGTACTTC
clone_size: few; v_call: TRBV4-1; j_call: TRBJ1-4; d_call: .; cdr3_aa: CASSQLGGEKLFF; cdr3_nt: TGCGCCAGCAGCCAACTCGGAGGGGAAAAACTGTTTTTT
clone_size: .; v_call: TRBV7-3; j_call: TRBJ1-2; d_call: .; cdr3_aa: CASSQDGDSGGYTF; cdr3_nt: TGTGCCAGCAGCCAGGACGGAGATTCGGGTGGCTACACCTTC
clone_size: few; v_call: TRBV9; j_call: TRBJ2-7; d_call: .; cdr3_aa: CASSVGSEYEQYF; cdr3_nt: TGTGCCAGCAGCGTAGGGAGTGAATACGAGCAGTACTTC
clone_size: .; v_call: TRBV7-2; j_call: TRBJ1-4; d_call: TRBD1; cdr3_aa: CASSEDRGPPEKLFF; cdr3_nt: TGTGCCAGCAGCGAGGACAGGGGGCCCCCTGAAAAACTGTTTTTT
clone_size: few; v_call: TRBV14; j_call: TRBJ2-7; d_call: .; cdr3_aa: CASSQGTDMTYEQYF; cdr3_nt: TGTGCCAGCAGCCAAGGTACGGACATGACCTACGAGCAGTACTTC
clone_size: few; v_call: TRBV11-2; j_call: TRBJ1-5; d_call: .; cdr3_aa: CASSLGPSQPQHF; cdr3_nt: TGTGCCAGCAGCTTAGGGCCAAGTCAGCCCCAGCATTTT
clone_size: .; v_call: TRBV4-2; j_call: TRBJ1-4; d_call: .; cdr3_aa: CASSSTGYEKLFF; cdr3_nt: TGTGCCAGCAGCTCGACCGGATATGAAAAACTGTTTTTT
clone_size: .; v_call: TRBV29-1; j_call: TRBJ2-1; d_call: TRBD2; cdr3_aa: CSVVSWTSGGTYNEQFF; cdr3_nt: TGCAGCGTTGTTAGTTGGACTAGCGGGGGAACCTACAATGAGCAGTTCTTC
clone_size: .; v_call: TRBV5-5; j_call: TRBJ1-1; d_call: .; cdr3_aa: CASSLIGFNTEAFF; cdr3_nt: TGTGCCAGCAGCCTAATCGGATTTAACACTGAAGCTTTCTTT
clone_size: .; v_call: TRBV29-1; j_call: TRBJ1-1; d_call: .; cdr3_aa: CSVEEQRPEAFF; cdr3_nt: TGCAGCGTTGAAGAACAGCGTCCTGAAGCTTTCTTT
clone_size: many; v_call: TRBV28; j_call: TRBJ2-5; d_call: TRBD1; cdr3_aa: CASSSGGGETQYF; cdr3_nt: TGCGCCAGCAGCTCAGGGGGCGGTGAGACCCAGTACTTC
clone_size: .; v_call: TRBV15; j_call: TRBJ2-2; d_call: .; cdr3_aa: CATSRRTGELFF; cdr3_nt: TGTGCCACCAGCAGACGTACCGGGGAGCTGTTTTTT
clone_size: .; v_call: TRBV5-1; j_call: TRBJ2-3; d_call: TRBD1; cdr3_aa: CASRTGGFSDTQYF; cdr3_nt: TGCGCCAGCAGGACAGGGGGGTTTTCAGATACGCAGTATTTT
clone_size: few; v_call: TRBV29-1; j_call: TRBJ2-3; d_call: TRBD2; cdr3_aa: CGVAGGPPDTQYF; cdr3_nt: TGCGGCGTCGCGGGGGGGCCCCCAGATACGCAGTATTTT
clone_size: .; v_call: TRBV7-6; j_call: TRBJ2-7; d_call: .; cdr3_aa: CASSLGPIWEQYF; cdr3_nt: TGTGCCAGCAGCTTAGGACCCATATGGGAGCAGTACTTC
clone_size: few; v_call: TRBV29-1; j_call: TRBJ1-1; d_call: TRBD1; cdr3_aa: CSVDEGQGMNTEAFF; cdr3_nt: TGCAGCGTTGACGAGGGACAGGGCATGAACACTGAAGCTTTCTTT